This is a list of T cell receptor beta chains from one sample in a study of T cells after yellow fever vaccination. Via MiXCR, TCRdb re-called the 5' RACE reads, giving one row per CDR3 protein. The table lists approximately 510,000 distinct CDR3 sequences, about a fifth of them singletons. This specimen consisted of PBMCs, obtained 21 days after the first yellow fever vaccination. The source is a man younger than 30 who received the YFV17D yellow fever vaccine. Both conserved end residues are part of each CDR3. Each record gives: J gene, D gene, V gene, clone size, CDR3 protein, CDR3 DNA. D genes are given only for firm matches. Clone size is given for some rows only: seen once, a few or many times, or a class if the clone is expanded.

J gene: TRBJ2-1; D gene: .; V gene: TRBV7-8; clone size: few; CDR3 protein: CASSLILHEQFF; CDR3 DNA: TGTGCCAGCAGCTTAATCCTCCATGAGCAGTTCTTC
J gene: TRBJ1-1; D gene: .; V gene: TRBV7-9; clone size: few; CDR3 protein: CASSPRGGRTEAFF; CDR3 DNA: TGTGCCAGCAGCCCCCGGGGCGGACGAACTGAAGCTTTCTTT
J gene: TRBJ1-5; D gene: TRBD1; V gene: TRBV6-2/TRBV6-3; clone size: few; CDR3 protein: CASSYLRGAGGTAEPQHF; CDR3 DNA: TGTGCCAGCAGTTACTTGAGGGGGGCAGGGGGAACTGCGGAGCCCCAGCATTTT
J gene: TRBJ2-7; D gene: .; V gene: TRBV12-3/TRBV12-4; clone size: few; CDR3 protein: CASSFAGPAYEQYF; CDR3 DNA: TGTGCCAGCAGTTTTGCCGGGCCGGCCTACGAGCAGTACTTC
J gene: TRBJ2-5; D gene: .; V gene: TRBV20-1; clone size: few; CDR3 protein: CSARGWQTEKETQYF; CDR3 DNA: TGCAGTGCTAGGGGATGGCAGACGGAGAAGGAGACCCAGTACTTC
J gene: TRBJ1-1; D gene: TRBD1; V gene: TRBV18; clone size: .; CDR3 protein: CASSRFWTGQNTEAFF; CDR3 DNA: TGTGCCAGCTCACGCTTTTGGACAGGGCAAAACACTGAAGCTTTCTTT
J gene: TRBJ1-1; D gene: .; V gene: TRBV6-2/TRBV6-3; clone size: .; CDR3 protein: CASSYTDSSEAFF; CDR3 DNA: TGTGCCAGCAGTTACACGGACAGCTCTGAAGCTTTCTTT
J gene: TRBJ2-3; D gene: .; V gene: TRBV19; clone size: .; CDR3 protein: CASSIGGPHYF; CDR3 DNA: TGTGCCAGTAGTATAGGGGGCCCGCATTATTTT
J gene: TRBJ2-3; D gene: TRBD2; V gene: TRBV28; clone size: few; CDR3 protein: CASLAGSSDTQYF; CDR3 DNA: TGTGCCAGTCTAGCGGGATCATCAGATACGCAGTATTTT
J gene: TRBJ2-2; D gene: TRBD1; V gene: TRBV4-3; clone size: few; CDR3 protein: CASSHRTGQGIFGELFF; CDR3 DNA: TGCGCCAGCAGCCACCGGACGGGACAGGGGATTTTCGGGGAGCTGTTTTTT
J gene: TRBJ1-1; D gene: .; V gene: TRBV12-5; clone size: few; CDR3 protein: CASGLVLGTGREMTEAFF; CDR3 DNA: TGTGCTAGTGGTTTGGTACTCGGTACCGGGCGCGAGATGACTGAAGCTTTCTTT
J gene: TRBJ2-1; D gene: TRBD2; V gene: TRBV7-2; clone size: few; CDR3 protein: CASDPGGEGEQFF; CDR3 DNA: TGTGCCAGCGACCCCGGGGGGGAGGGTGAGCAGTTCTTC
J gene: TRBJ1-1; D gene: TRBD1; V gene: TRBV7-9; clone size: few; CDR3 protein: CASSLDWTGASNTEAFF; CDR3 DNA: TGTGCCAGCAGCTTAGATTGGACAGGGGCAAGTAACACTGAAGCTTTCTTT
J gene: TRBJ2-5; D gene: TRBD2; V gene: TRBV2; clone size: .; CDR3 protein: CASSGTSAGETQYF; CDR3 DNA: TGTGCCAGCAGTGGGACTAGCGCCGGGGAGACCCAGTACTTC
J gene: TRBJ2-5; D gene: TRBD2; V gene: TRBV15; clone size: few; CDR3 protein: CATSTRLAGGGETQYF; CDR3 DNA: TGTGCCACCAGCACCCGACTAGCGGGGGGCGGAGAGACCCAGTACTTC
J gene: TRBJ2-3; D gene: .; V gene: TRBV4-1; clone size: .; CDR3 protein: CASSLPLSPPGDF; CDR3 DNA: TGCGCCAGCAGCCTCCCCTTGAGTCCACCCGGGGATTTT
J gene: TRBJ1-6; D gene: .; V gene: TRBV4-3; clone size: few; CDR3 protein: CASSQDGSPYNSPLHF; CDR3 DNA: TGCGCCAGCAGCCAAGATGGCAGTCCCTATAATTCACCCCTCCACTTT
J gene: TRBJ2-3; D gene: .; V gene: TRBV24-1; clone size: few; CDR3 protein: CATSEQDGRRTQYF; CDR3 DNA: TGTGCCACCAGTGAACAGGACGGAAGGCGTACGCAGTATTTT
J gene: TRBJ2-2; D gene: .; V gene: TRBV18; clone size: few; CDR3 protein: CASSPLGSSPELFF; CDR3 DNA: TGTGCCAGCTCACCCCTCGGTTCGTCCCCGGAGCTGTTTTTT
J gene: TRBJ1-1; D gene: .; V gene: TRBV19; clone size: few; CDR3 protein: CASSPWTAEAFF; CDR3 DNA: TGTGCCAGTAGTCCGTGGACAGCTGAAGCTTTCTTT
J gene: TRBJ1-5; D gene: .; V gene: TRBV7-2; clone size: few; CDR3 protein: CASSSFRLFNQPQHF; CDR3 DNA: TGTGCCAGCAGCTCCTTTCGGCTATTCAATCAGCCCCAGCATTTT
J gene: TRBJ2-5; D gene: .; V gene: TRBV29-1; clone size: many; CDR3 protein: CSVTQGRETQYF; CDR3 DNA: TGCAGCGTTACACAGGGTCGGGAGACCCAGTACTTC
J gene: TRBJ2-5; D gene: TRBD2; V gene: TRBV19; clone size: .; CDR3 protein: CASSIHPGLAGETQYF; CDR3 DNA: TGTGCCAGTAGTATCCACCCCGGACTAGCCGGGGAGACCCAGTACTTC
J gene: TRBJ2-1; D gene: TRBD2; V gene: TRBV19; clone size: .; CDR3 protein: CASSPGGEYNEQFF; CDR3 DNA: TGTGCCAGTAGTCCCGGGGGGGAGTACAATGAGCAGTTCTTC
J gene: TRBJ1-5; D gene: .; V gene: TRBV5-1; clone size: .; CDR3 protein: CASSLAGWQPQHF; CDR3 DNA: TGCGCCAGCAGCTTGGCCGGTTGGCAGCCCCAGCATTTT
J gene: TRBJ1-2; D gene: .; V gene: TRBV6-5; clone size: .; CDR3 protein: CASSYTTSATYGYTF; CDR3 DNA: TGTGCCAGCAGTTACACCACGTCCGCTACCTATGGCTACACCTTC
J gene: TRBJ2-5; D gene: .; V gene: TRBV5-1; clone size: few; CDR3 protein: CASSSVGGRQETQYF; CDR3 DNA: TGCGCCAGCAGCTCAGTTGGTGGGCGCCAAGAGACCCAGTACTTC
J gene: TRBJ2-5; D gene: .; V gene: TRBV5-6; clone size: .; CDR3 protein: CASSFRQDLQETQYF; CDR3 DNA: TGTGCCAGCAGCTTTAGACAGGACCTCCAAGAGACCCAGTACTTC
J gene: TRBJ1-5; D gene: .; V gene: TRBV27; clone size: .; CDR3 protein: CASSFRRDQPQHF; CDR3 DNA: TGTGCCAGCAGTTTTCGGCGAGATCAGCCCCAGCATTTT
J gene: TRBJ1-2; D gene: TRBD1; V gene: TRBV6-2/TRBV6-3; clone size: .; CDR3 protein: CARTRTGYGYTF; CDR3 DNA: TGTGCCAGGACAAGGACAGGGTATGGCTACACCTTC
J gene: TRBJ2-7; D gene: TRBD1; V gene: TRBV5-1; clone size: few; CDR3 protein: CASESDRGTEQYF; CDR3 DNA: TGCGCCAGCGAATCCGACAGGGGAACCGAGCAGTACTTC
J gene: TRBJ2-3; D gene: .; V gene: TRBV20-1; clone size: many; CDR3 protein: CSAHPQFGASTDTQYF; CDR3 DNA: TGCAGTGCTCATCCCCAATTCGGGGCTAGCACAGATACGCAGTATTTT
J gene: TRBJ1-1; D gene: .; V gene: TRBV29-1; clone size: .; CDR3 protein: CSGRPDGSEAFF; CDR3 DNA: TGCAGCGGACGCCCGGACGGGTCCGAAGCTTTCTTT
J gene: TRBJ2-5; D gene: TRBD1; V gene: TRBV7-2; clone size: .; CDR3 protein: CASSPRPGTGSETQYF; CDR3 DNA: TGTGCCAGCAGCCCTCGGCCGGGGACAGGGTCAGAGACCCAGTACTTC
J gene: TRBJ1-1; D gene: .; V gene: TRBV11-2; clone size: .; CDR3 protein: CASSLVSSRAYF; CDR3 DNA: TGTGCCAGCAGCTTAGTGTCCAGTCGAGCTTACTTT
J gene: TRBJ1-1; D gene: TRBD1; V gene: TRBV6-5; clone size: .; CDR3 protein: CASSYNTPGTGGHEAFF; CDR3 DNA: TGTGCCAGCAGTTACAATACCCCCGGAACAGGGGGCCACGAAGCTTTCTTT
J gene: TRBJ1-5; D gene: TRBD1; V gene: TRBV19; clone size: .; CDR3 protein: CASRDRGHQPQHF; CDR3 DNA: TGTGCCAGTCGCGACAGGGGGCATCAGCCCCAGCATTTT
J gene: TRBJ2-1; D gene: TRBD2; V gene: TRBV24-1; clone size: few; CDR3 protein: CATSTIAGPTYNEQFF; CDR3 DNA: TGTGCCACCAGTACAATAGCGGGTCCGACCTACAATGAGCAGTTCTTC